This TCR beta chain is from a study of blood T cell repertoires in COVID-19. For the study at large: Spain, Italy and the United States supplied samples that represented acute and convalescent COVID-19.

In the original analysis: Reference gene primer amplification in the assay estimated nucleated cell counts. TCRdb's copy holds only in-frame clones and misses some; the assay was immunoSEQ multiplex PCR. Clone size and the V and J calls come from that table; the DNA yielded D and trimming. The sample lists hundreds of thousands of clones, about 90% occurring once. V was clipped by 3 bases and J by 8 bases, with 7 bases between them. The CDR3 contains 11 residues. In germline, CDR1 is LNHDA, CDR2 SQIVND (reference sequence). This rearrangement joins TRBV19 to TRBJ1-2; D is ambiguous. The receptor was isolated from a woman between 55 and 75 years old with COVID-19, enrolled during active disease. Sequenced: peripheral blood. CDR3 residues: CASSIYEGYTF. The DNA for the CDR3 is TGTGCCAGTAGTATTTACGAGGGCTACACCTTC.